These 20 T cell receptor beta chains were sequenced from one sample in a study of metastatic and nonmetastatic thyroid tumors. TCRdb ran MiXCR on the PCR reads. The sample includes roughly 98,000 clones, under 15% of them seen just once. All patients were untreated before thyroid surgery. Sequenced material: blood. The source of these receptors is a female donor with papillary thyroid cancer or a benign thyroid nodule (not recorded which). Some clones in this sample may be carry-over from other donors' samples.

This clone was seen at least ten times. The gene calls are TRBV30 and TRBJ2-7, with D maybe TRBD2 (5 bases). Germline assignment: CDR1 GTSNPN and CDR2 SVGIG (reference sequence). The CDR3 is made up of 11 amino acids. Trimming removed 3 bases from V and 3 bases from J, with 6 bases in between. The CDR3 spells CAWSTSYEQYF. CDR3 DNA sequence: TGTGCCTGGAGCACTAGCTACGAGCAGTACTTC.

Regarding this clone: This may be a read error: a much more frequent sequence differs by one nucleotide. Other DNA variants within this sample encode the same CDR3. The rearrangement uses TRBV10-3 and TRBJ2-3; D is perhaps TRBD2 (6 bases). The CDR3 is 13 residues long. Per the germline V gene, CDR1 is ENHRY and CDR2 is SYGVKD. DNA of the CDR3: TGTGCAATCAATTGGGGGGTGGAAGATACGCAGTATTTT. This sequence encodes CAINWGVEDTQYF.

This clone was found many times. This sequence may be a read error, since a much larger clone differs from it by one base. The rearrangement joins TRBV2 to TRBJ1-6; tentatively, D is TRBD1 (5 bases). The CDR3 spans 13 residues. Trimming removed 8 bases at V and 7 bases at J, with 12 bases between. From germline, CDR1 is SNHLY and CDR2 FYNNEI. The CDR3 region is CASGGDVNSPLHF. CDR3 sequence (DNA): TGTGCCAGCGGGGGGGACGTGAATTCACCCCTCCACTTT.

This clone was picked up many times. V is TRBV20-1 and J is TRBJ1-6, with D possibly matching TRBD1 (6 bases). Deletions cut 0 bases from V and 0 bases from J, with 15 bases between. Germline V gene sequence: CDR1 DFQATT, CDR2 SNEGSKA (reference sequence). The CDR3 runs to 18 residues. The CDR3 sequence is CSARDLGQLSSYNSPLHF. The CDR3 DNA follows: TGCAGTGCTAGAGATCTGGGACAACTTAGCTCCTATAATTCACCCCTCCACTTT.

This clone has only one observation. Because it lacks the conserved phenylalanine or tryptophan at the end, this CDR3 is likely a read error. The gene calls are TRBV4-1 and TRBJ1-5; no clear D gene. CDR3 length: 15 amino acids. The V gene lost 0 bases and the J gene lost 3 bases, with 9 bases spanning the gap. CDR1 and CDR2 from the germline V gene are MGHRA and YSYEKL. The CDR3 sequence: CASSQDHRDNQPQHS. As DNA, the CDR3 is TGCGCCAGCAGCCAAGATCACAGAGACAATCAGCCCCAGCATTCT.

This clone was seen at least ten times. This rearrangement joins TRBV7-9 to TRBJ1-3; the D gene is possibly TRBD1 (5 bases). Germline V gene sequence: CDR1 SEHNR, CDR2 FQNEAQ (reference sequence). Trimming removed 4 bases at V and 8 bases at J, with 30 bases between. The CDR3 runs to 19 residues. CDR3 amino acids: CASSSTPRAGPIEIHTIYF. The CDR3, as DNA: TGTGCCAGCAGCTCTACCCCCCGGGCAGGGCCTATCGAGATCCACACCATATATTTT.

This chain uses TRBV5-6 with TRBJ2-4, with D possibly TRBD2 on 7 matching bases. This CDR3 region has 15 residues. CDR1 SGHDT and CDR2 YYEEEE come from the germline V gene. V lost 6 bases and J lost 2, with 15 bases in between. The CDR3 nucleotides read TGTGCCAGCACGCAGGGAGGGGGGACCAAAAACATTCAGTACTTC. It encodes CASTQGGGTKNIQYF.

This clone has a count of ten or more. The chain employs TRBV10-1 and TRBJ2-5, with D tentatively TRBD1 or TRBD2 (5 bases each). Germline V gene lookup returns CDR1 WNHNN and CDR2 SYGVQD (reference sequence). CDR3 length: 14 residues. The ends were cut back, 1 base at V and 5 bases at J, with 11 bases in the middle. The CDR3 region is CASSELQGGETQYF. Here the CDR3 DNA reads TGCGCCAGCAGTGAGTTGCAGGGCGGGGAGACCCAGTACTTC.

This clone came up many times. This rearrangement joins TRBV4-2 to TRBJ1-6; D not certain. The CDR3 spans 15 residues. V lost 4 bases to trimming and J lost 7 bases, with 14 bases between them. Germline assignment: CDR1 LGHNA and CDR2 YNFKEQ. CDR3 sequence: CASSPAEGWNSPLHF. The CDR3 bases are TGTGCCAGCAGCCCCGCGGAAGGTTGGAATTCACCCCTCCACTTT.

This clone showed up many times. V usage is TRBV6-1 and J usage is TRBJ2-1, with TRBD2 matching over 8 bases. The J segment lost 4 bases and the V segment lost 6 bases, leaving 8 bases of the junction unmatched. In germline, CDR1 is MNHNS, CDR2 SASEGT. The CDR3 has 15 residues. This CDR3 is CASRRSGGTYNEQFF. For the CDR3, the DNA is TGTGCCAGCAGGAGAAGCGGGGGTACTTACAATGAGCAGTTCTTC.

Turning to this clone: This may be a read error: a much more frequent sequence differs by one nucleotide. The V and J genes are TRBV19 and TRBJ2-3, with TRBD2 identical over 7 bases. The CDR3 covers 16 residues. Unmatched junction bases numbered 11, after V lost 7 bases and J lost 1 base. Germline V CDR1 and CDR2: LNHDA, SQIVND (reference sequence). The CDR3 DNA reads as TGTGCCAGTACCCCTGACGGGGGGAGTCGCACAGATACGCAGTATTTT. Protein: CASTPDGGSRTDTQYF.

This clone was recorded many times. This chain connects TRBV11-2 to TRBJ1-2, with 11 positions matching TRBD1. Germline assignment: CDR1 SGHAT and CDR2 FQNNGV. The CDR3 loop spans 15 amino acids. The junction had 6 bases not matched to a gene; V was cut back by 5 bases and J by 4 bases. The chain's CDR3 is CASSPGTGGIYGYTF. The CDR3 DNA is TGTGCCAGCAGCCCCGGGACAGGGGGGATCTATGGCTACACCTTC.

This clone was counted ten times or more. The rearrangement joins TRBV5-4 to TRBJ2-7, with D possibly being TRBD2 (7 bases). This CDR3 spans 14 amino acids. Germline V lookup: CDR1 SGHNT, CDR2 YYREEE (reference sequence). Trimming pared 4 bases from V and 0 bases from J, leaving 11 bases between. CDR3 region: CASSPAGASYEQYF. The CDR3 nucleotides read TGTGCCAGCAGCCCCGCGGGGGCCTCCTACGAGCAGTACTTC.

This chain links TRBV5-1 with TRBJ2-3; D call uncertain. CDR3 length: 15 residues. The germline gives CDR1 SGHRS, CDR2 YFSETQ. Between the trimmed V and J ends, which lost 1 base and 2 bases, there was a span of 11 bases. CDR3 loop: CASSLSRCVTDTQYF. CDR3 DNA sequence: TGCGCCAGCAGCTTGTCCCGTTGCGTCACAGATACGCAGTATTTT. Based on the CDR3 plus reference TRBV5-1 and TRBJ2-3, the full variable domain is KAGVTQTPRYLIKTRGQQVTLSCSPISGHRSVSWYQQTPGQGLQFLFEYFSETQRNKGNFPGRFSGRQFSNSRSEMNVSTLELGDSALYLCASSLSRCVTDTQYFGPGTRLTVL.

As concerns this clone: Other DNA sequences in the same sample also yield this CDR3. This rearrangement joins TRBV20-1 to TRBJ2-7; D call uncertain. V dropped 3 bases and J dropped 1 base, with 16 bases sitting between them. This CDR3 is 15 amino acids long. Germline CDR1 is DFQATT and CDR2 is SNEGSKA (reference sequence). The CDR3 here is CSARAHLVGSYEQYF. The CDR3 DNA reads TGCAGTGCTAGGGCCCACTTGGTGGGTTCCTACGAGCAGTACTTC.

This clone was seen at least ten times. The chain links TRBV5-8 to TRBJ2-2; D unresolved. The CDR3 runs to 13 residues. The ends were cut back, 4 bases at V and 4 bases at J, with 8 bases in the middle. CDR1 and CDR2 (germline): SGHTS, YDEGEE. The CDR3 is CASSLQFTGELFF. The CDR3 nucleotides read TGTGCCAGCAGCCTACAGTTCACCGGGGAGCTGTTTTTT.

This clone was counted between two and nine times. Since a much larger clone is just one base distant, this may be a read error. The CDR3 coding sequence is TGTGCCAGCAGCTTAACAATCGGGGGGTACAATGAGCAGTTCTTC. The encoded protein is CASSLTIGGYNEQFF. This chain connects TRBV7-3 to TRBJ2-1, with TRBD2 identical over 7 bases. Germline assignment: CDR1 SGHTA and CDR2 FQGTGA. The CDR3 extends over 15 amino acids. The J segment lost 4 bases and the V segment lost 0 bases, leaving 3 bases of the junction unmatched.

Concerning this clone: Just one base apart from a much larger clone, this may be a read error. The chain uses TRBV12-3 or TRBV12-4 and TRBJ1-5; TRBD1 is a possible D gene (5 bases). The CDR3 consists of 17 residues. V was trimmed by 3 bases and J by 3 bases, leaving 18 bases between them. The CDR3 loop is CASSFLGGVIFNQPQHF. The CDR3 region has the DNA TGTGCCAGCAGTTTTTTGGGGGGAGTGATATTCAATCAGCCCCAGCATTTT.

This clone was seen ten or more times. The rearrangement uses TRBV28 and TRBJ2-3, with 12 bases that match TRBD2. The CDR3 length is 14 residues. The germline CDR1 and CDR2 sequences are MDHEN and SYDVKM. V dropped 6 bases and J dropped 5; count of bases not matched to a gene: 3. The CDR3: CASSPTSGGDTQYF. The DNA for the CDR3 is TGTGCCAGCAGCCCGACTAGCGGGGGAGATACGCAGTATTTT.

There are many counts of this clone. The genes are TRBV3-1 and TRBJ2-1, with 9 bases identical to TRBD2. V lost 0 bases, J lost 3 bases, and 3 bases stayed unmatched. The CDR3 contains 16 residues. Germline assignment: CDR1 LGHDT and CDR2 YNNKEL (reference sequence). Here the CDR3 DNA reads TGTGCCAGCAGCCAAGATTGGCGGGGGGGCTACAATGAGCAGTTCTTC. Protein sequence: CASSQDWRGGYNEQFF.